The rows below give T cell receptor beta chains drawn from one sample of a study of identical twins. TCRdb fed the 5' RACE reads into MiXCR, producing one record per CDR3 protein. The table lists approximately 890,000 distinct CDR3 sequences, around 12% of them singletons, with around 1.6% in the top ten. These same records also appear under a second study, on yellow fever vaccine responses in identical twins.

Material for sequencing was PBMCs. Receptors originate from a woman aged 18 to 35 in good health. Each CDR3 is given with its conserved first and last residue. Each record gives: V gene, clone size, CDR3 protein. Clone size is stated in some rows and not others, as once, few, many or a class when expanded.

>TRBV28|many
CASSLLGGSGQFF
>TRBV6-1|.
CASSRNLKASGANVLTF
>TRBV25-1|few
CASSGGRLMGTNEKLFF
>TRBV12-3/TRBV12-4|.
CASSFPAGASYNEQFF
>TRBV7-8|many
CASSPPGVAGLYNEQFF
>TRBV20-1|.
CSARDGGSSYEQYF
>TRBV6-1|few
CASTNIGLVNEQFF
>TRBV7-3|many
CASSKGDSSYNEQFF
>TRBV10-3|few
CAIRPGLLRETQYF
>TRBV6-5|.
CASSYSGLAVNEQFF
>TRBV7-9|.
CASVGNYGYTF
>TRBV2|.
CASGKTVTNTEAFF
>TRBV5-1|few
CASSSWTGLIRHNSYEQYF
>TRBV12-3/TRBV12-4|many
CASSSAGVGGYTF
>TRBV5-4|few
CASSPRQGIEFF
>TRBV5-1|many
CASSVQGGRNNEQFF
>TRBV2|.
CASTEKTTGGTEAFF
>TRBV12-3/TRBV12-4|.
CASKGQGASIRSEAFF
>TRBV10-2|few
CASSDRRGTEGYNEQFF
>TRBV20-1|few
CSARQGSRGYF
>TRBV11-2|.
CASSLDPGTNNEQFF
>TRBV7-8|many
CASSLTGRADTQYF
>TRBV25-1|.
CASSEEGAATEAFF
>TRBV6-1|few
CASSEGAGDTEKLFF
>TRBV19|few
CASTDTSYSNQPQHF
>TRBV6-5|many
CASSANGQGFNEQFF
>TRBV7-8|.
CASSLALWYSTDTQYF
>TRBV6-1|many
CASTKLPGGIDNEQFF
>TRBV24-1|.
CATSDFDGTNEQFF
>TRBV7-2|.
CASSYPDTYNEQFF
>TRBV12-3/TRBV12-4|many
CASSALAGVSTDTQYF
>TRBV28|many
CASSLPHGQGRNQPQHF
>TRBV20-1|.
CSAEDMGLAGDEQFF
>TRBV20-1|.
CSAGSGQPQHF
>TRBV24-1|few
CATSDPRGRAFF
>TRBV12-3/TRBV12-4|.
CASSLGPTSGGSDTQYF
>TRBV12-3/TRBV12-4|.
CASSLVASVSTQYF
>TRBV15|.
CATSRDVGNTEAFF
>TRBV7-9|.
CASSFTSGKGMDEQFF
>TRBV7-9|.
CASSSSGNYNEQFF
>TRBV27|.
CASSFPGQGVSGRYNEQFF
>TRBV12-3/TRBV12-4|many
CASSPTGFPGELFF
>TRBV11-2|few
CASSSQRGAKNIQYF
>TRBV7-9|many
CASSYPGTTYNEQFF
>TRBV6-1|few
CASSPHRNSQKKLFF
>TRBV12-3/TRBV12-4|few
CASSPGRVYGYTF
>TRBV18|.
CASSSRDADTQYF
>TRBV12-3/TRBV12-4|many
CASSLAGQGLGEKLFF
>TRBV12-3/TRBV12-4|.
CASSVGLTSAGYTF
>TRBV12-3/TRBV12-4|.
CASSLVQGLSNSPLHF
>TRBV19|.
CASSIGDTLGTGELFF
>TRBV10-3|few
CAISWSSGTTDTQYF
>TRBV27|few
CASSLLALDRGSEQYF